This T cell receptor (beta chain) stems from a study of shared clonotypes between healthy human individuals. Assay: immunoSEQ multiplex PCR; the TCRdb copy retains only in-frame clones and omits some. The data contain over 1.5 million clones, around 98% of them seen just once; the ten biggest clones take up roughly 0.45%. The source material was naive CD4+ T cells sorted from blood. Subset noted: CD45RA+ positively selected. This receptor was obtained from a man aged 25 to 45 in good health.

CDR3 nucleotides: TGTGCCTGGCAGGCTTGGGGATACGAGCAGTACTTC. Protein: CAWQAWGYEQYF. V and J are TRBV30 and TRBJ2-7; D gene ambiguous. The CDR3 extends over 12 amino acids. Germline V lookup: CDR1 GTSNPN, CDR2 SVGIG (reference sequence). The V end lost 5 bases, the J end lost 4 bases, and 12 bases lay between the germline ends.